Shown below are 24 T cell receptor beta chains from a single sample sequenced in a study of blood T cell repertoires in COVID-19. Profiling relied on immunoSEQ multiplex PCR, and the TCRdb table lists in-frame clones only, not all of them. The sample shows about 200,000 clones, roughly 82% of them seen only once. The sample was peripheral blood. The receptors come from a man aged 50-60 years with active or convalescent COVID-19.

The chain employs TRBV28 and TRBJ1-1, with 12 bases matching TRBD1. This CDR3 comprises 16 residues. Germline V CDR1 and CDR2: MDHEN, SYDVKM. Trimming cost V 5 bases and J 5 bases; bases outside gene matches: 9. DNA for the CDR3: TGTGCCAGCAGTGGGGTGGGACAGGGGGCGAGGACTGAAGCTTTCTTT. Its protein product is CASSGVGQGARTEAFF.

The CDR3 DNA sequence: TGTGCCAGCAGCTTCAGGGGGAATAATTCACCCCTCCACTTT. This sequence encodes CASSFRGNNSPLHF. This chain links TRBV6-5 with TRBJ1-6; 7 nucleotides line up with TRBD1. V was pared by 6 bases and J by 5 bases, with 4 bases of the junction left unmatched. Germline V gene lookup returns CDR1 MNHEY and CDR2 SVGAGI. This CDR3 comprises 14 residues.

The rearrangement links TRBV2 to TRBJ1-4; 8 nucleotides match TRBD1. J gave up 4 bases and V 6 bases, and 4 bases lay outside the gene matches. CDR1 and CDR2 (germline): SNHLY, FYNNEI. The CDR3 length is 14 residues. The CDR3 region is CASSDRGRNEKLFF. CDR3 in DNA: TGTGCCAGCAGCGACAGGGGTCGTAATGAAAAACTGTTTTTT.

V and J are TRBV13 and TRBJ2-1, with 14 bases identical to TRBD2. V lost 5 bases and J lost 9; bases outside the gene matches: 6. The CDR3 loop spans 15 amino acids. CDR1 is PRHDT and CDR2 is FYEKMQ in the germline V gene (reference sequence). The CDR3 nucleotides read TGTGCCAGCAGCCCAGGGACTAGCGGGAGATTTGAGCAGTTCTTC. It specifies CASSPGTSGRFEQFF.

V is TRBV27 and J is TRBJ1-2; TRBD1 might be the D (5 bases). This CDR3 contains 15 residues. V was clipped by 6 bases and J by 0 bases, with 14 bases between them. The germline gives CDR1 MNHEY, CDR2 SMNVEV (reference sequence). The CDR3 loop reads CASSRRQLSNYGYTF. The CDR3, as DNA: TGTGCCAGCAGCCGTAGACAGCTCTCTAACTATGGCTACACCTTC.

The J gene is TRBJ1-2, the V gene TRBV28; 9 bases agree with TRBD1. The ends lost 6 bases at V and 4 bases at J; junction bases unmatched: 9. The CDR3 has 15 amino acids. CDR1 and CDR2 from the germline V gene are MDHEN and SYDVKM. Written as DNA, the CDR3 is TGTGCCAGCAGGGTACCGGGACAGGGTTCCTATGGCTACACCTTC. Amino acid sequence: CASRVPGQGSYGYTF.

This clone was seen just once. This chain uses TRBV6-5 with TRBJ2-7; 9 bases line up with TRBD2. Unmatched junction bases numbered 6, after V lost 0 bases and J lost 3 bases. The germline V gene has CDR1 MNHEY and CDR2 SVGAGI. There are 16 residues in the CDR3. The CDR3 nucleotides are TGTGCCAGCAGTTACTCCGGAACTAGCGGGTTCTACGAGCAGTACTTC. Translation: CASSYSGTSGFYEQYF.

This clone was seen once. This chain connects TRBV28 to TRBJ2-1, with TRBD2 matching over 16 bases. The CDR3 runs to 17 residues. The V segment lost 6 bases and the J segment 7 bases; nucleotides outside the gene matches: 9. Germline V gene lookup returns CDR1 MDHEN and CDR2 SYDVKM. This CDR3 is CASSLGTSGRAGNEQFF. CDR3 coding DNA: TGTGCCAGCAGCCTCGGGACTAGCGGGAGGGCCGGGAATGAGCAGTTCTTC.

This clone was seen just once. The chain joins TRBV5-6 to TRBJ2-1, with TRBD1 identical over 10 bases. Germline trimming cut 4 bases from V and 7 bases from J; bases unmatched to any gene: 5. The CDR3 is 14 residues long. Germline CDR1 is SGHDT and CDR2 is YYEEEE. The CDR3 coding sequence is TGTGCCAGCAGCGTACCGGGACAGGGGAATGAGCAGTTCTTC. It translates to CASSVPGQGNEQFF.

This chain links TRBV15 with TRBJ1-2; 7 bases line up with TRBD1. The V gene end was trimmed by 2 bases and the J gene end by 6 bases; junction bases not matched to a gene: 3. From germline, CDR1 is LNHNV and CDR2 YYDKDF (reference sequence). The CDR3 covers 13 residues. The CDR3 here is CATSRRQGDGYTF. The CDR3 nucleotides are TGTGCCACCAGCAGACGACAGGGAGATGGCTACACCTTC.

The chain carries TRBV5-1 and TRBJ2-5; D ambiguous. The V gene's germline CDR1 is SGHRS and CDR2 YFSETQ. V was clipped by 0 bases and J by 0 bases, with 6 bases between them. The CDR3 contains 14 residues. CDR3 protein: CASSLGRNQETQYF. The CDR3 DNA is TGCGCCAGCAGCTTGGGGCGGAACCAAGAGACCCAGTACTTC.

This clone was counted a few times. This chain joins TRBV6-5 and TRBJ1-6; 7 bases agree with TRBD1. Germline CDR1 and CDR2: MNHEY and SVGAGI. The length of the CDR3 is 15 residues. Losses at the gene ends were 6 bases for V and 7 bases for J; bases not matched to a gene: 9. CDR3 sequence (DNA): TGTGCCAGCAGAATATACGGGACAGTGAATTCACCCCTCCACTTT. It specifies CASRIYGTVNSPLHF.

V and J are TRBV5-1 and TRBJ2-7; tentatively, D is TRBD2 (6 bases). The CDR3 extends over 15 amino acids. V lost 0 bases and J lost 0, with 10 bases in between. Germline assignment: CDR1 SGHRS and CDR2 YFSETQ. CDR3 in amino acids: CASSLGRGSSYEQYF. In DNA, the CDR3 is TGCGCCAGCAGCTTGGGGCGGGGCAGCTCCTACGAGCAGTACTTC.

The V call is TRBV5-8, the J call TRBJ1-6, with D perhaps TRBD1 (6 bases). The germline V and J ends were trimmed by 4 bases and 9 bases, with 20 bases remaining between them. The CDR3 runs to 16 residues. Germline V gives CDR1 SGHTS, CDR2 YDEGEE. The CDR3 loop is CASSRKQGSVGSPLHF. The CDR3 nucleotides are TGTGCCAGCAGCCGTAAACAGGGTTCTGTGGGTTCACCCCTCCACTTT.

This clone was picked up many times. The V and J genes are TRBV11-3 and TRBJ2-7; 8 bases line up with TRBD2. The germline V gene encodes CDR1 SGHNT and CDR2 YENEEA. V trimming: 3 bases; J trimming: 7 bases; junction bases outside the gene matches: 8. The CDR3 runs to 14 residues. CDR3 sequence: CASSFGTSRREQYF. CDR3 coding DNA: TGTGCCAGCAGCTTTGGGACTAGTCGTCGGGAGCAGTACTTC.

This clone was seen just once. This chain links TRBV6-5 with TRBJ2-2, with TRBD1 matching 8 bases. J gave up 8 bases and V 4 bases, and 6 bases lay outside the gene matches. CDR1 and CDR2 (germline): MNHEY, SVGAGI. The length of the CDR3 is 14 residues. The CDR3 here is CASSSTGAHGELFF. CDR3 coding DNA: TGTGCCAGCAGTTCGACAGGGGCCCATGGGGAGCTGTTTTTT.

The rearrangement links TRBV7-2 to TRBJ2-5, with 8 bases identical to TRBD1. The CDR3 has 13 amino acids. V shed 4 bases and J 4 bases; nucleotides not matched to a gene: 2. Looked up from germline, CDR1 is SGHTA and CDR2 is FQGNSA. CDR3 DNA: TGTGCCAGCAGCTCAGACAGGGGAGAGACCCAGTACTTC. It codes for CASSSDRGETQYF.

The CDR3 spells CASSLGVENTEAFF. The CDR3 DNA reads TGTGCCAGCAGCTTAGGGGTCGAGAACACTGAAGCTTTCTTT. The genes are TRBV5-5 and TRBJ1-1; weak D call: TRBD1 (5 bases). CDR3 length equals 14 residues. From germline, CDR1 is SGHKS and CDR2 YYEKEE (reference sequence). Trimming took off 2 bases at V and 1 base at J, with 9 bases between the two ends.

The chain couples TRBV9 to TRBJ2-3, with TRBD2 matching 11 bases. Germline V gives CDR1 SGDLS, CDR2 YYNGEE. The CDR3 sequence is 15 residues long. V was pared by 1 base and J by 3 bases, with 1 base of the junction left unmatched. CDR3 bases: TGTGCCAGCAGCGTACTAGCGGGGGGAACAGATACGCAGTATTTT. Translating it yields CASSVLAGGTDTQYF.

The chain couples TRBV6-6 to TRBJ1-4, with 7 bases lining up with TRBD1. The CDR3 consists of 13 residues. Germline V gene sequence: CDR1 MNHNY, CDR2 SVGAGI (reference sequence). The V gene end was trimmed by 4 bases and the J gene end by 10 bases; junction bases not matched to a gene: 6. For the CDR3, the DNA is TGTGCCAGCAGTTCCGACAGGGCAGGAAAACTGTTTTTT. Its protein is CASSSDRAGKLFF.

This sequence joins TRBV19 and TRBJ2-2; D is unclear. The V end was cut by 5 bases, the J end by 4 bases, with 11 bases between. CDR1 and CDR2 from the germline V gene are LNHDA and SQIVND (reference sequence). CDR3 length: 14 residues. CDR3: CASSDTETTGELFF. In DNA form, the CDR3 reads TGTGCCAGTAGTGACACAGAGACCACCGGGGAGCTGTTTTTT.

The J gene is TRBJ2-7, the V gene TRBV3-1 (or the pseudogene TRBV3-2); 8 nucleotides align to TRBD1. With V trimmed by 4 bases and J by 1 base, 3 bases remained unmatched. In germline, CDR1 is LGHDT, CDR2 YNNKEL (reference sequence). CDR3 length: 14 residues. The CDR3, as DNA: TGTGCCAGCAGCCCGGGACAGGAGTCCTACGAGCAGTACGTC. It codes for CASSPGQESYEQYV.

This clone occurred once. The gene calls are TRBV19 and TRBJ2-2; 8 bases are shared with TRBD1. Germline values: CDR1 LNHDA, CDR2 SQIVND (reference sequence). There are 16 residues in the CDR3. J was trimmed by 4 bases and V by 3 bases; bases with no gene match: 7. The CDR3 region has the DNA TGTGCCAGTAGTATCAATCAGGGGGCGAGCACCGGGGAGCTGTTTTTT. The encoded protein is CASSINQGASTGELFF.

The chain links TRBV7-3 to TRBJ2-7; perhaps TRBD2 as D (6 bases). V was pared by 1 base and J by 3 bases, with 13 bases between. Germline CDR1 is SGHTA and CDR2 is FQGTGA. This CDR3 has 15 amino acids. The CDR3 is CASSLNLGSLYEQYF. Written as DNA, the CDR3 is TGTGCCAGCAGCTTAAATCTCGGGAGTCTCTACGAGCAGTACTTC.